The present entry profiles one T cell receptor (beta chain) with its context. What it binds is unknown. CDR1 is SNHLY, CDR2 FYNNEI, per germline. The J segment lost 5 bases and the V segment lost 6 bases, leaving 10 bases of the junction unmatched. CDR3 length: 15 amino acids. These data originate in a study of identical twins. General study findings and limits: Analyses of zero insertions could, in part, be confounded by invariant MAIT and iNKT cells.

TCRdb re-analysed the 5' RACE reads in MiXCR, keeping a single row per CDR3 protein. The table lists under 800,000 distinct CDR3 sequences, 21% of them singletons, with approximately 4.5% in the top ten. These data are also associated with another study on T cells expressing NK-cell markers.

This chain uses TRBV2 with TRBJ2-3; TRBD1 aligns across 8 bases. The sequencing sample was made of PBMCs. The clonotype comes from a woman in her late teens or twenties in good health. The CDR3: CASRVGQGRRDTQYF. In nucleotides, the CDR3 is TGTGCCAGCAGAGTCGGACAGGGACGAAGAGATACGCAGTATTTT.